This TCR beta chain was found in a study of graft-versus-host responses after intestinal transplantation. General study findings and limits: Individuals who had graft-donor T cell macrochimerism had allografts that showed high graft-versus-host to host-versus-graft clonal ratios.

With V trimmed by 4 bases and J by 12 bases, 8 bases remained unmatched. Per the germline V gene, CDR1 is SNHLY and CDR2 is FYNNEI. The CDR3 totals 12 residues. The assay was immunoSEQ multiplex PCR, and TCRdb's table has in-frame clones only and misses some. This table has tens of thousands of clones, 75% to 90% appearing once. Notes on this clone: Its antigen is not known.

The chain employs TRBV2 and TRBJ2-7, with 8 bases that match TRBD2. The material was unstimulated CD4+ T cells sorted from spleen or lymph node cells, obtained before intestinal transplant. The sequence was collected from a human donor who received an intestinal transplant. The chain's CDR3 is CASSVLAGPPYF. The CDR3 DNA follows: TGTGCCAGCAGTGTGTTAGCGGGGCCCCCGTACTTC.